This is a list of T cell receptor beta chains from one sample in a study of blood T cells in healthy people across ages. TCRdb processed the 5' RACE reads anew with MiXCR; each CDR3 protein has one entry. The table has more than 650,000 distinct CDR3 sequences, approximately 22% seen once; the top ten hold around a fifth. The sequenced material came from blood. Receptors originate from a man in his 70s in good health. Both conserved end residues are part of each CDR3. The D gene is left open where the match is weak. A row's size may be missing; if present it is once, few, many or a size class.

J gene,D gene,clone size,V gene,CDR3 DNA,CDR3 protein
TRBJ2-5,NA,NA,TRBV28,TGTGCCAGCAGCAAAAACCCAAAGGGGGAGACCCGGTACTTC,CASSKNPKGETRYF
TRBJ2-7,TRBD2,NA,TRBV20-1,TGCAGTGCTACCGGGACTAGCGGGGGATACGAGCAGTACTTC,CSATGTSGGYEQYF
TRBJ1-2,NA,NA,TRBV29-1,TGCAGCGTTGAAGATCGGGGCAGATATGGCTACACCTTC,CSVEDRGRYGYTF
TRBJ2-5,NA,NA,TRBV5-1,TGCGCCAGCAGCCCGTCGGGTCGTAGGACTCCTTTGACCCAGTACTTC,CASSPSGRRTPLTQYF
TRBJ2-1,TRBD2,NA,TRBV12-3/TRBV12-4,TGTGCCAGCAGTTTAGGCGCGGGAGCCTACAATGAGCAGTTCTTC,CASSLGAGAYNEQFF
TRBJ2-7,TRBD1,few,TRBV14,TGTGCCGGCAGCCAAGGGAATTACAGGGGTGCGCGCGAGCAGTACTTC,CAGSQGNYRGAREQYF
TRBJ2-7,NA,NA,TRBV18,TGTGCCAGCTCACCATTGGGCGGACAGATTTACGAGCAGTACTTC,CASSPLGGQIYEQYF
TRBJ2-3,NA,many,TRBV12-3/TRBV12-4,TGTGCCAGCAGTTTAATTGGGGGCACAGATACGCAGTATTTT,CASSLIGGTDTQYF
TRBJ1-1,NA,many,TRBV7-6,TGTGCCAGCAGCATGGGAGATGTGGCTTTCTTT,CASSMGDVAFF
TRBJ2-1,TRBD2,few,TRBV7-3,TGTGCCAGCAGCTTAGGTGGGACTAGAAACAATGAGCAGTTCTTC,CASSLGGTRNNEQFF
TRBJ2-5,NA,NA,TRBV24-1,TGTGCCACCAGTGACGGCAGTCCTAACCCCAAAGAGACCCAGTACTTC,CATSDGSPNPKETQYF
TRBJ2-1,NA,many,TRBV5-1,TGCGCCAGCAGCTGGGGGGCCGGGGGTTATGAGCAGTTCTTC,CASSWGAGGYEQFF
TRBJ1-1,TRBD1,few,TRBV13,TGTGCCAGCAGCTTAGAGCTAGCGGCAGGGGGAATCTTT,CASSLELAAGGIF
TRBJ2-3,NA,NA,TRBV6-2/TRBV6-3,TGTGCCAGCAGTTGGGGTTATGGCGCCCGCACAGATACGCAGTATTTT,CASSWGYGARTDTQYF
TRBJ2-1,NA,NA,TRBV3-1,TGTGCCAGCAGCCAAGATCGGGCGGCTTACAATGAGCAGTTCTTC,CASSQDRAAYNEQFF
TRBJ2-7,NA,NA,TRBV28,TGTGCCAGCAGTTTTAGCCATAAGAGGGAGCAGTACTTC,CASSFSHKREQYF
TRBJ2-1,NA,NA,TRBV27,TGTGCCAGCAGTTTACGTACAGCAACCAGCTCCTACAATGAGCAGTTCTTC,CASSLRTATSSYNEQFF
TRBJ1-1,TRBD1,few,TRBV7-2,TGTGCCAGCAGCTTAGCGACAGGGGTCCACACTGAAGCTTTCTTT,CASSLATGVHTEAFF
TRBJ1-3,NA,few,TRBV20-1,TGCAGTGCTAGTAGCTGGGTGAGCTCTGGAAACACCATATATTTT,CSASSWVSSGNTIYF
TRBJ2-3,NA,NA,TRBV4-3,TGCGCCAGCAGCCCGGAGGTCGTCACAGATACGCAGTATTTT,CASSPEVVTDTQYF
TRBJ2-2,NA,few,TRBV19,TGTGCCAGTAGTCGACAGGTCTCTGTCGTATCGGAGCTGTTTTTT,CASSRQVSVVSELFF
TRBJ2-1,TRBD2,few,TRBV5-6,TGTGCCAGCAGCTTGCGGGGTAGCGGGGGAAGGAATGAGCAGTTCTTC,CASSLRGSGGRNEQFF
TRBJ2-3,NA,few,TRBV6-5,TGTGCCAGCAGTTCCACCTGGGCTGGCACAGATACGCAGTATTTT,CASSSTWAGTDTQYF
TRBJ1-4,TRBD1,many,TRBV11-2,TGTGCCAGCAGCTTGGGGGACAGTAATGAAAAACTGTTTTTT,CASSLGDSNEKLFF
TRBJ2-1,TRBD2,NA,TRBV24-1,TGTGCCACCAGTGATTATAGCGGGAGGGCCTATGACAATGAGCAGTTCTTC,CATSDYSGRAYDNEQFF
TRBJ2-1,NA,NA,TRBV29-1,TGCAGCGTTGAAGCGGGAGTTCTGAACAATGAGCAGTTCTTC,CSVEAGVLNNEQFF
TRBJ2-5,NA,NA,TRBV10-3,TGTGCCATCAGTGAGGACAGAGAAGAGACCCAGTACTTC,CAISEDREETQYF
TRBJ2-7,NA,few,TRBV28,TGTGCCAGCAGAGGCGGGGGCGCGTACGAGCAGTACTTC,CASRGGGAYEQYF
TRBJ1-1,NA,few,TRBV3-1,TGTGCCAGCAGCCAAGTATGGGGCGAGACTGAAGCTTTCTTT,CASSQVWGETEAFF
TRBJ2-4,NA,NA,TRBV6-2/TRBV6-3,TGTGCCACCAAGAGGGACTCTCTGCAAGGGGGCAAAAACATTCAGTACTTC,CATKRDSLQGGKNIQYF
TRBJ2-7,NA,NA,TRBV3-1,TGTGCCAGCAGCCCGTTGACTAGGGACAATTCCTACGAGCAGTACTTC,CASSPLTRDNSYEQYF
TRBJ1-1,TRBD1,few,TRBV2,TGTGCCAGCAATGGCGACAGGGGTAACACTGAAGCTTTCTTT,CASNGDRGNTEAFF
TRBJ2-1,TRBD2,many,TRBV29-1,TGCAGCGTTGGAACTAGCGGCAATGAGCAGTTCTTC,CSVGTSGNEQFF
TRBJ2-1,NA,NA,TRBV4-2,TGTGCCAGCAGCCAAGAAACGATAGGGGGAAAGTTCTTC,CASSQETIGGKFF
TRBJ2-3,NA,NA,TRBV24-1,TGTGCCACCAGTGCTTTGGGCGTCAGGGCGCATACGCAGTATTTT,CATSALGVRAHTQYF
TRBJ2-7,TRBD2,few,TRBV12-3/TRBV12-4,TGTGCCAGCAGTTTAGTAACTAGCGGGGTTTACGAGCAGTACTTC,CASSLVTSGVYEQYF
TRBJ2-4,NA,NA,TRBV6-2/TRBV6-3,TGTGCCAGCAGTTACTCGGCAGGCTGGGCCAAAAACATTCAGTACTTC,CASSYSAGWAKNIQYF
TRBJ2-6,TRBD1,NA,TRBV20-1,TGCAGTGCACGACGACAGGGTTCCGGGGCCAACGTCCTGACTTTC,CSARRQGSGANVLTF
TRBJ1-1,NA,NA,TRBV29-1,TGCAGCGTTGAAGTGAGGGCGCGGTCCACTGAAGCCTTCTTT,CSVEVRARSTEAFF
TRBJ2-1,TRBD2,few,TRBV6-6,TGTGCCAGCAGGGATACTAGCGGGGTTAACAATGAGCAGTTCTTC,CASRDTSGVNNEQFF
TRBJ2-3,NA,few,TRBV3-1,TGTGCCAGCAGCCAAGGTCGCGGGGGCTCCGGGGATACGCAGTATTTT,CASSQGRGGSGDTQYF
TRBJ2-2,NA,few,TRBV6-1,TGTGCCAGCAGTGAATCTAACAGGCTCAACACCGGGGAGCTGTTTTTT,CASSESNRLNTGELFF
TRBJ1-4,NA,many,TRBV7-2,TGTGCCAGCAGCTTAGCGGGTGGGCCAGAACGACTGTTTTTT,CASSLAGGPERLFF
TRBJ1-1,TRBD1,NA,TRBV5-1,TGCGCCAGCAGCTTGCGGACAGGGGAGGGCACTGAAGCTTTCTTT,CASSLRTGEGTEAFF
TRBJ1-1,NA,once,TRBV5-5,TGTGCCAGCAGCTTGGAGACATTTGAAGCTTTCTTT,CASSLETFEAFF
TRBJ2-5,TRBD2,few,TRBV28,TGTGCCAGCAGGGTTGGGGGGGATCGAGAGACCCAGTACTTC,CASRVGGDRETQYF
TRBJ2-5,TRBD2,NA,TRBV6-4,TGTGCCAGCAGTGCAGGTAGCGGGGGTCTGCAGTACTTC,CASSAGSGGLQYF
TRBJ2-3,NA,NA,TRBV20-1,TGCAGGCAAGCTAGCACAGATACGCAGTATTTT,CRQASTDTQYF
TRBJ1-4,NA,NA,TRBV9,TGTGCCAGCAGCGTAGGACCGGGCGGGGGAACTAATGAAAAACTGTTTTTT,CASSVGPGGGTNEKLFF
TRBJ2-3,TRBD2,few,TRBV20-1,TGCAGTGCTACCCTAGCGGAAAACGACGCAGATACGCAGTATTTT,CSATLAENDADTQYF
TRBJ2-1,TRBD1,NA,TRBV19,TGTGCCAGTAGTACGGCAGGGGGTCGTAATGAGCAGTTCTTC,CASSTAGGRNEQFF
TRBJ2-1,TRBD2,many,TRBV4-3,TGCGCCAGCAGCCAAAATGGACTAGCGGGAGGTGAGCAGTTCTTC,CASSQNGLAGGEQFF
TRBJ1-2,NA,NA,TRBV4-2,TGTGCCAGCAGCCAAGATCAGAACTATGGCTACACCTTC,CASSQDQNYGYTF
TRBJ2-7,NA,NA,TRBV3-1,TGTGCCAGCAGCCAAGGCAGTCACTCCTACGAGCAGTACTTC,CASSQGSHSYEQYF